The sequence of this T cell receptor (beta chain) was determined in a study of cytomegalovirus exposure and HLA in healthy donors. PCR primers comprised 60 Vbeta and 13 Jbeta primers. Some clones are missing from TCRdb's copy, which holds only in-frame ones; the method was immunoSEQ multiplex PCR. The sample lists 90,000 to 130,000 clones; about 79% were seen once. CDR3 size: 15 residues. The germline gives CDR1 SGHNT, CDR2 YYREEE (reference sequence). Trimming left V 2 bases short and J 7 bases short, with 18 bases between. The receptor's source is a woman between 18 and 30 years old in good health and CMV-seropositive. The chain joins TRBV5-4 to TRBJ1-2; maybe TRBD1 (5 bases). Sequencing was done on a sample of PBMCs. The CDR3 DNA reads TGTGCCAGCAGCTTAAGGTTTGATGTGGGGCCTGGCTACACCTTC. Translating gives CASSLRFDVGPGYTF.